The 26 T cell receptor beta chains presented below share a single source sample, sequenced in a study of response to subunit inactivated influenza vaccine. TCRdb re-derived calls from the RT-PCR reads in MiXCR, one entry per CDR3 protein. The table lists hundreds of thousands of distinct CDR3 sequences, around 13% of them singletons, with roughly 6.4% in the top ten. The starting material was PBMCs from blood, obtained less than 15 days before vaccination. The receptors originated from a man in his fifties or sixties who received an inactivated influenza vaccine.

This clonotype was seen many times. V and J are TRBV5-5 and TRBJ1-2, with TRBD1 matching 10 bases. CDR1 and CDR2 from the germline V gene are SGHKS and YYEKEE (reference sequence). The CDR3 has 15 amino acids. V gave up 4 bases and J gave up 5 bases; unmatched junction bases: 8. The CDR3 DNA follows: TGTGCCAGCAGCGAGCCGGGACAGGGGAGGTATGGCTACACCTTC. It is translated as CASSEPGQGRYGYTF.

This clonotype was observed a few times. V and J are TRBV20-1 and TRBJ2-7, with D possibly being TRBD1 (5 bases). Germline loops: CDR1 DFQATT, CDR2 SNEGSKA (reference sequence). This CDR3 contains 14 residues. Trimming pared 5 bases from V and 3 bases from J, leaving 17 bases between. This CDR3 reads CSAHPRTPFYEQYF. CDR3 sequence (DNA): TGCAGTGCTCACCCCCGGACACCCTTCTACGAGCAGTACTTC.

This rearrangement joins TRBV4-3 to TRBJ2-7; 8 bases are a match to TRBD1. Losses at the gene ends were 0 bases for V and 4 bases for J; bases not matched to a gene: 5. The CDR3 spans 15 residues. Looked up from germline, CDR1 is LGHNA and CDR2 is YSLEER. The CDR3 here is CASSQDDRGSYEQYF. CDR3 in DNA: TGCGCCAGCAGCCAAGACGACAGGGGATCATACGAGCAGTACTTC.

The chain carries TRBV7-8 and TRBJ2-2; possibly TRBD1 or TRBD2 for D (5 bases each). The CDR3 sequence is 15 residues long. Germline CDR1 and CDR2: SGHVS and FQNEAQ. Trimming removed 5 bases from V and 4 bases from J, with 14 bases in between. CDR3 amino acids: CASSIGTLGTGELFF. Here the CDR3 DNA reads TGTGCCAGCAGCATCGGGACCTTGGGCACCGGGGAGCTGTTTTTT.

This clonotype was observed a handful of times. V is TRBV7-6 and J is TRBJ2-1; D uncertain. The CDR3 contains 14 residues. CDR1 and CDR2 (germline): SGHVS, FNYEAQ. The V end lost 1 base, the J end lost 8 bases, and 12 bases lay between the germline ends. The DNA of the CDR3 is TGTGCCAGCAGCTTAGGGGTTGAAATCGATGAGCAGTTCTTC. Translation gives CASSLGVEIDEQFF.

The rearrangement joins TRBV11-2 to TRBJ2-1, with no clear D. The CDR3 totals 13 residues. Germline V lookup: CDR1 SGHAT, CDR2 FQNNGV. V dropped 7 bases and J dropped 3 bases, with 10 bases sitting between them. Written as DNA, the CDR3 is TGTGCCAGCACCGATTTTAACTACAATGAGCAGTTCTTC. Protein product: CASTDFNYNEQFF.

V usage is TRBV4-1 and J usage is TRBJ2-2; 8 nucleotides agree with TRBD1. The ends lost 4 bases at V and 6 bases at J; junction bases unmatched: 10. The CDR3 is 16 amino acids. The V gene's germline CDR1 is MGHRA and CDR2 YSYEKL. CDR3 coding DNA: TGCGCCAGCAGCCCGAGGACAGGGCCCCTCGCCGGGGAGCTGTTTTTT. It is translated as CASSPRTGPLAGELFF.

This clonotype was found a few times. The rearrangement uses TRBV12-3 or TRBV12-4 and TRBJ1-3; 7 positions agree with TRBD1. The trim removed 1 base at V and 7 bases at J, leaving 7 bases unmatched. The CDR3 spans 15 residues. CDR3 loop: CASSLGQGRSNTIYF. CDR3 nucleotide sequence: TGTGCCAGCAGTTTAGGACAGGGTAGAAGCAACACCATATATTTT.

This clonotype was detected ten times or more. In DNA form, the CDR3 reads TGTGCCACCAGTGTGGCCGCCGGGACAGGGGGTACAGATACGCAGTATTTT. It yields the protein CATSVAAGTGGTDTQYF. V gene TRBV24-1 combines with J gene TRBJ2-3; 11 positions match TRBD1. The ends lost 5 bases at V and 3 bases at J; junction bases unmatched: 9. The V gene's germline CDR1 is KGHDR and CDR2 SFDVKD. The CDR3 sequence is 17 residues long.

This clonotype came up many times. This chain uses TRBV29-1 with TRBJ1-4, with no clear D. The CDR3 runs to 14 residues. The V and J ends lost 3 bases and 6 bases respectively, with 14 bases between them. Germline values: CDR1 SQVTM, CDR2 ANQGSEA. DNA for the CDR3: TGCAGCGTTGATTCTGGTAGGGCCGATGAAAAACTGTTTTTT. This gives the protein CSVDSGRADEKLFF.

In this sample, this clonotype turned up a few times. The rearrangement joins TRBV5-1 to TRBJ2-7; TRBD1 might be the D (6 bases). Germline assignment: CDR1 SGHRS and CDR2 YFSETQ. Trimming took off 0 bases at V and 3 bases at J, with 13 bases between the two ends. The CDR3 loop spans 15 amino acids. CDR3 region: CASSLVAGENYEQYF. Written as DNA, the CDR3 is TGCGCCAGCAGCTTGGTTGCAGGGGAGAACTACGAGCAGTACTTC. Full variable domain (missing parts from reference TRBV5-1 and TRBJ2-7): KAGVTQTPRYLIKTRGQQVTLSCSPISGHRSVSWYQQTPGQGLQFLFEYFSETQRNKGNFPGRFSGRQFSNSRSEMNVSTLELGDSALYLCASSLVAGENYEQYFGPGTRLTVT.

This clonotype has ten or more counts. The chain combines TRBV10-3 with TRBJ2-7; D gene unclear. There are 13 residues in the CDR3. The V gene's germline CDR1 is ENHRY and CDR2 SYGVKD. V lost 3 bases to trimming and J lost 12 bases, with 18 bases between them. CDR3 coding DNA: TGTGCCATCAGTGACCCCTCTTCGTACGTTCGGTACTTC. Protein sequence: CAISDPSSYVRYF.

The V and J genes are TRBV7-4 and TRBJ2-7; 9 bases match TRBD2. J lost 3 bases, V lost 1 base, and 13 bases had no gene match. Germline V gives CDR1 SGHVT, CDR2 SQSDAQ. This CDR3 has 18 residues. CDR3 in DNA: TGTGCCAGCAGCTTAGTCGCTAGCGGGGCTCATACCTACTACGAGCAGTACTTC. This codes for CASSLVASGAHTYYEQYF.

This chain's CDR3 is CASIKTGLNTEAFF. As DNA, the CDR3 is TGTGCCAGCATTAAGACAGGGCTGAACACTGAAGCTTTCTTT. The chain is built from TRBV12-3 or TRBV12-4 and TRBJ1-1, with 7 bases matching TRBD1. Germline trimming cut 7 bases from V and 0 bases from J; bases unmatched to any gene: 5. The CDR3 has 14 residues.

This clonotype was counted only a few times. The CDR3: CASSVGQTSTDTQYF. The CDR3 DNA is TGTGCCAGCAGCGTAGGACAGACTAGCACAGATACGCAGTATTTT. The chain recombines TRBV9 with TRBJ2-3; a weak D match, TRBD1 (5 bases). The CDR3 is made up of 15 amino acids. The V end was cut by 0 bases, the J end by 0 bases, with 8 bases between. Per germline, CDR1 SGDLS and CDR2 YYNGEE.

The rearrangement links TRBV4-1 to TRBJ2-5; D may match TRBD1 or TRBD2 (5 bases each). Trimming pared 4 bases from V and 2 bases from J, leaving 14 bases between. The CDR3 extends over 15 amino acids. Germline V gene lookup returns CDR1 MGHRA and CDR2 YSYEKL. CDR3 coding DNA: TGCGCCAGCAGCCGAACCGGGACGTCACAAGAGACCCAGTACTTC. It translates to CASSRTGTSQETQYF.

This clonotype was detected only once. The chain joins TRBV10-3 to TRBJ2-7; TRBD1 agrees at 7 bases. Germline assignment: CDR1 ENHRY and CDR2 SYGVKD. The CDR3 covers 15 residues. The V segment lost 6 bases and the J segment 0 bases; nucleotides outside the gene matches: 8. The CDR3 nucleotides read TGTGCCATCAGAAGCAGGGGGTCCAACTCCTACGAGCAGTACTTC. Encoded protein: CAIRSRGSNSYEQYF.

This clonotype occurred a few times. The J gene is TRBJ2-3, the V gene TRBV5-6; the D gene could be TRBD1 or TRBD2 (5 bases each). Germline V gene sequence: CDR1 SGHDT, CDR2 YYEEEE. The CDR3 extends over 15 amino acids. V lost 3 bases to trimming and J lost 5 bases, with 16 bases between them. CDR3 sequence: CASSWFVRGRDTQYF. The CDR3 coding sequence is TGTGCCAGCAGCTGGTTTGTCCGGGGACGAGATACGCAGTATTTT.

In this sample, this clonotype turned up many times. The chain carries TRBV7-2 and TRBJ2-3; weak D call: TRBD2 (6 bases). The CDR3 length is 15 residues. Trimming took off 5 bases at V and 2 bases at J, with 14 bases between the two ends. The V gene's germline CDR1 is SGHTA and CDR2 FQGNSA. The CDR3 bases are TGTGCCAGCAGCGCGGGGTCCTCGTACACAGATACGCAGTATTTT. This gives the protein CASSAGSSYTDTQYF.

V gene TRBV20-1 combines with J gene TRBJ1-1; D is unresolved. This CDR3 has 14 amino acids. V gave up 0 bases and J gave up 0 bases, with 8 bases separating them. Per the germline V gene, CDR1 is DFQATT and CDR2 is SNEGSKA (reference sequence). The CDR3 spells CSARDRRVNTEAFF. The CDR3 region has the DNA TGCAGTGCTAGAGATCGCCGGGTGAACACTGAAGCTTTCTTT.

The genes are TRBV10-3 and TRBJ2-7, with D perhaps TRBD1 or TRBD2 (7 bases each). Germline values: CDR1 ENHRY, CDR2 SYGVKD. V shed 4 bases and J shed 2 bases, with 18 bases lying between them. The CDR3 length is 16 residues. The CDR3 reads CAISAPDREGTYEQYF. CDR3 DNA sequence: TGTGCCATCAGTGCCCCCGACAGGGAGGGCACCTACGAGCAGTACTTC.

V gene TRBV4-3 combines with J gene TRBJ2-5; D is ambiguous. The CDR3 runs to 13 residues. Germline-derived CDR1 and CDR2 are LGHNA and YSLEER. Deletions cut 4 bases from V and 2 bases from J, with 8 bases between. CDR3 sequence: CASSLMLQETQYF. The CDR3 DNA reads as TGCGCCAGCAGCCTTATGCTACAAGAGACCCAGTACTTC.

The chain is built from TRBV15 and TRBJ2-5; D is undetermined. CDR1 and CDR2 from the germline V gene are LNHNV and YYDKDF (reference sequence). Trimming took off 3 bases at V and 5 bases at J, with 13 bases between the two ends. The CDR3 covers 14 residues. As DNA, the CDR3 is TGTGCCACCAGCAGGCCGATCTTCCGGGAGACCCAGTACTTC. Protein sequence: CATSRPIFRETQYF.

This clonotype was detected many times. The J gene is TRBJ2-7, the V gene TRBV7-9; TRBD1 matches at 8 bases. The length of the CDR3 is 17 residues. V was clipped by 1 base and J by 1 base; unmatched bases: 9. The germline V gene has CDR1 SEHNR and CDR2 FQNEAQ (reference sequence). The CDR3 bases are TGTGCCAGCAGCTTAGGAGGTGTCAGGGGGCTTTCCTACGAGCAGTACTTC. It translates to CASSLGGVRGLSYEQYF.

The chain uses TRBV3-1 and TRBJ2-7; no reliable D call. The CDR3 spans 14 residues. V was clipped by 2 bases and J by 0 bases, with 8 bases between them. Per the germline V gene, CDR1 is LGHDT and CDR2 is YNNKEL (reference sequence). This CDR3 is CASSQTGVSYEQYF. For the CDR3, the DNA is TGTGCCAGCAGCCAAACGGGCGTCTCCTACGAGCAGTACTTC.

The table lists this clonotype with a few counts. The chain combines TRBV20-1 with TRBJ2-1; 7 bases match TRBD1. Germline-derived CDR1 and CDR2 are DFQATT and SNEGSKA (reference sequence). The CDR3 has 13 amino acids. Germline trimming cut 5 bases from V and 5 bases from J; bases unmatched to any gene: 6. The CDR3 DNA follows: TGCAGTGCTTCAGGGACAGTAAACAATGAGCAGTTCTTC. Residues: CSASGTVNNEQFF.